These 10 T cell receptor beta chains were sequenced from one sample in a study of T cell responses to AZD1222 COVID-19 vaccine. TCRdb's copy holds only in-frame clones and misses some; the assay was immunoSEQ multiplex PCR. The sample has under 150,000 clones; about 82% are singletons. This specimen consisted of peripheral blood, obtained 28 days after the second dose of the MenACWY control vaccine. Receptor source: an adult who received the MenACWY meningococcal vaccine as a control.

V gene TRBV24-1 combines with J gene TRBJ2-2; D may be TRBD1 (5 bases). Trimming cost V 4 bases and J 1 base, with 9 bases left between them. The CDR3 is made up of 15 amino acids. Per the germline V gene, CDR1 is KGHDR and CDR2 is SFDVKD. This CDR3 reads CATSDAGWNTGELFF. CDR3 in DNA: TGTGCCACCAGTGACGCAGGGTGGAACACCGGGGAGCTGTTTTTT.

The chain links TRBV27 to TRBJ1-2; weak D call: TRBD1 (6 bases). Trimming pared 5 bases from V and 4 bases from J, leaving 17 bases between. The CDR3 is 15 residues long. Germline CDR1 reads MNHEY; CDR2 reads SMNVEV (reference sequence). The CDR3 loop is CASSEHREVAYGYTF. CDR3 DNA: TGTGCCAGCAGTGAGCACAGGGAAGTGGCCTATGGCTACACCTTC.

This clone turned up a few times. The rearrangement uses TRBV4-1 and TRBJ1-2; D call uncertain. V shed 0 bases and J shed 1 base, with 9 bases lying between them. Germline lookup yields CDR1 MGHRA and CDR2 YSYEKL. There are 15 residues in the CDR3. The CDR3, as DNA: TGCGCCAGCAGCCAAGATCCGTCAGGTAACTATGGCTACACCTTC. Its translation is CASSQDPSGNYGYTF.

The V call is TRBV6-4, the J call TRBJ1-6, with 10 nucleotides matching TRBD1. After removal of 5 bases from V and 7 bases from J, the junction contained 8 bases not matched to a gene. Germline V gene sequence: CDR1 MRHNA, CDR2 SNTAGT. The CDR3 totals 16 residues. The CDR3 DNA sequence: TGTGCCAGCAGTCGCGAGACAGGGGGCGGCAATTCACCCCTCCACTTT. Translating it yields CASSRETGGGNSPLHF.

This chain uses TRBV7-2 with TRBJ2-2; the D is unclear. V lost 0 bases and J 1 base, leaving 3 bases between the germline ends. From germline, CDR1 is SGHTA and CDR2 FQGNSA. The length of the CDR3 is 14 residues. The CDR3 reads CASSLARNTGELFF. CDR3 DNA sequence: TGTGCCAGCAGCTTAGCGAGGAACACCGGGGAGCTGTTTTTT.

The chain uses TRBV19 and TRBJ1-2; D is perhaps TRBD1 (5 bases). Trimming removed 5 bases from V and 4 bases from J, with 14 bases in between. This CDR3 is built from 14 residues. Germline CDR1 is LNHDA and CDR2 is SQIVND (reference sequence). The DNA for the CDR3 is TGTGCCAGTAGTTCTTCGGGACGGGGCTATGGCTACACCTTC. Protein product: CASSSSGRGYGYTF.

V gene TRBV11-2 combines with J gene TRBJ1-3; unclear D gene. Per the germline V gene, CDR1 is SGHAT and CDR2 is FQNNGV. Trimming shortened V by 5 bases and J by 4 bases, and 6 bases separated the two germline ends. The CDR3 has 12 amino acids. The CDR3 coding sequence is TGTGCCAGCAGCCTCACCGGAAACACCATATATTTT. Translation: CASSLTGNTIYF.

The chain recombines TRBV12-5 with TRBJ2-1; D not resolved. The V end was cut by 2 bases, the J end by 0 bases, with 14 bases between. The CDR3 runs to 17 residues. Germline CDR1 is LGHNT and CDR2 is FRNRAP. This chain's CDR3 is CASGLRPDGSSYNEQFF. CDR3 bases: TGTGCTAGTGGTTTGAGGCCGGACGGTAGCTCCTACAATGAGCAGTTCTTC.

V usage is TRBV19 and J usage is TRBJ2-7; 11 bases match TRBD1. J was trimmed by 3 bases and V by 6 bases; bases with no gene match: 10. The CDR3 runs to 16 residues. Germline V gene data show CDR1 as LNHDA and CDR2 as SQIVND (reference sequence). The CDR3 protein is CASRATIGTGGYEQYF. DNA for the CDR3: TGTGCCAGTAGGGCCACGATCGGGACAGGGGGCTACGAGCAGTACTTC. Combining the CDR3 with reference TRBV19 and TRBJ2-7 gives the whole variable domain DGGITQSPKYLFRKEGQNVTLSCEQNLNHDAMYWYRQDPGQGLRLIYYSQIVNDFQKGDIAEGYSVSREKKESFPLTVTSAQKNPTAFYLCASRATIGTGGYEQYFGPGTRLTVT.

This sequence joins TRBV2 and TRBJ2-1; 7 nucleotides align to TRBD2. J gave up 6 bases and V 5 bases, and 7 bases lay outside the gene matches. The CDR3 consists of 14 residues. Germline assignment: CDR1 SNHLY and CDR2 FYNNEI. DNA for the CDR3: TGTGCCAGCAGTCTTGGCGGGACTATCAATGAGCAGTTCTTC. This translates into CASSLGGTINEQFF.